A selection of T cell receptor beta chains follows, all from one sample in a study of CD8 T cells in ankylosing spondylitis. A single record per CDR3 protein comes from TCRdb applying MiXCR to the 5' RACE reads. There are 350,000 to 550,000 distinct CDR3 sequences in the sample; roughly 26% occur only once, and about 0.89% lies in the top ten. Sequencing was performed on blood, either unsorted or a sorted T cell fraction (not recorded which). The origin of the receptors is a male donor with ankylosing spondylitis. CDR3s leave out the opening cysteine and the closing phenylalanine or tryptophan. D genes are given only for firm matches.

TRBV5-1	TRBJ2-7	TRBD1	ASGGQGVGYEQY
TRBV7-8	TRBJ1-3	.	ASSWEGYSGNTIY
TRBV20-1	TRBJ1-1	.	SASRGADTEAF
TRBV20-1	TRBJ2-2	.	SASGSVTGELF
TRBV11-2	TRBJ1-1	.	ASSAILEAF
TRBV4-1	TRBJ2-6	.	ASSQTVGAVGANVLT
TRBV5-1	TRBJ2-1	.	ASRTQGPYNEQF
TRBV28	TRBJ2-3	TRBD2	ASSLGLAGVNTQY
TRBV24-1	TRBJ1-2	.	ATSLQDYGYT
TRBV5-6	TRBJ1-2	TRBD1	ASSQPTGRGRGYGYT
TRBV20-1	TRBJ1-5	.	SVNRPGRLSQH
TRBV12-3/TRBV12-4	TRBJ1-2	.	ASTLGGHLHGYT
TRBV10-2	TRBJ2-1	TRBD2	ASRLAGGEDEQF
TRBV18	TRBJ2-5	.	ASSQRQVFRGRGETQY
TRBV2	TRBJ2-1	TRBD1	ASSEARGTVINEQF
TRBV30	TRBJ2-3	.	AWSPRGDTQY
TRBV5-1	TRBJ2-1	.	ASSLHAWNSYNEQF
TRBV5-1	TRBJ1-4	.	ASSSAPNEKLF
TRBV5-1	TRBJ2-1	TRBD1	ASSLTRGHNEQF
TRBV24-1	TRBJ2-2	.	ATSDLNGVPGELF
TRBV7-9	TRBJ2-5	.	ASSFGGATQETQY
TRBV12-3/TRBV12-4	TRBJ1-5	.	ASSLEAATNQPQH
TRBV20-1	TRBJ1-6	.	SARVVGKNSPLH
TRBV20-1	TRBJ1-1	.	SAKDGNTEAF
TRBV24-1	TRBJ2-3	TRBD1	ATRTTGADTQY
TRBV12-3/TRBV12-4	TRBJ2-2	TRBD2	ASKPLAGGPDTGELF
TRBV6-2/TRBV6-3	TRBJ2-1	TRBD1	ASHTPGQGLEQF
TRBV5-1	TRBJ1-1	.	ASSLEGEDEAF
TRBV3-1	TRBJ2-3	TRBD2	ASSPSGSNQNTQY
TRBV10-3	TRBJ2-5	.	AISEGPTGETQY
TRBV5-1	TRBJ2-3	TRBD2	ASSFLLPSGRVNTQY
TRBV20-1	TRBJ2-3	TRBD2	SARVGLAGPPEEVTDTQY
TRBV10-3	TRBJ2-1	.	AISGLGDEQF
TRBV7-8	TRBJ2-2	TRBD2	ASSLRLAGSGTGELF
TRBV24-1	TRBJ2-2	.	ATSDPEDFTGELF
TRBV29-1	TRBJ1-1	.	SVETRQEAF
TRBV29-1	TRBJ1-3	TRBD1	SVEDQGGRSSGNTIY
TRBV11-2	TRBJ2-1	.	ASSPQRFSYNEQF
TRBV7-8	TRBJ1-5	.	ASSFIGGNQPQH
TRBV13	TRBJ2-7	TRBD1	ASSLLRGPTYEQY
TRBV27	TRBJ1-6	.	ASSFGSQNSPLH
TRBV29-1	TRBJ1-2	TRBD1	SAGQGAFGYT
TRBV20-1	TRBJ2-5	TRBD2	SARARLAGIVKTQY
TRBV7-2	TRBJ2-7	TRBD2	ASSTRLAGRESYEQY
TRBV29-1	TRBJ2-5	.	SVEDYGAETQY
TRBV11-1	TRBJ2-1	.	ASSPNPSSYNEQF